This paragraph reports one TCR beta chain. Its specificity is not known. V trimming: 5 bases; J trimming: 1 base; junction bases outside the gene matches: 8. Looked up from germline, CDR1 is SEHNR and CDR2 is FQNEAQ (reference sequence). The CDR3 has 15 amino acids. The source of the sample is a study of shared clonotypes between healthy human individuals. On the study more broadly: CD4 naive and memory got three plates each, CD8 naive two, CD8 memory one.

Naive-designated CD8 cells lacked CD45RO, were positively enriched for CCR7, and omitted terminally differentiated effector memory CD45RA+ cells. Per the study methods: ImmunoSEQ junction-only sequences lacked quality scores, so their filtering differed. The assay was immunoSEQ multiplex PCR, and TCRdb's table has in-frame clones only and misses some. V and J calls and clone size are those listed in that table; D and trimming were worked out from the DNA. The sample has roughly 850,000 clones; approximately 97% are singletons. Study-wide points: When naive CD4 clonotypes were compared across a handful of donors, approximately 5% were shared. Rarefaction curves obtained for sorted subsets showed sequencing incomplete despite large depth.

The TCR originated in a man under 40 in good health. Sequencing was performed on naive CD8+ T cells sorted from blood. V gene TRBV7-9 combines with J gene TRBJ2-7; TRBD2 agrees at 7 bases. In nucleotides, the CDR3 is TGTGCCAGCAGCCGCGTGGGGCGGGAGTCCTACGAGCAGTACTTC. Amino acid sequence: CASSRVGRESYEQYF.